The present entry profiles one T cell receptor beta chain with its context. Its antigen remains unidentified. This specimen comes from a study of T cell responses to AZD1222 COVID-19 vaccine. The study, taken as a whole, reports: Nearly half of spike-specific TCRs reportedly target variant regions that are unmutated in the B.1.351 and B.1.1.7 variants. The study found vaccine-associated CD4 TCRs spanning spike, dominant at 160-218 and 743-854. A mostly white British donor set with more females was recruited, and clonal diversity was possibly underestimated. Only six people who got AZD1222 tested seropositive at baseline.

The protocol was immunoSEQ multiplex PCR, while the TCRdb copy is restricted to in-frame clones and leaves out a portion. The sample lists 150,000 to 200,000 clones; about 92% were seen once. With 4 bases removed from V and 0 bases from J, the gap between germline ends came to 12 bases. Germline values: CDR1 SGHRS, CDR2 YFSETQ. The CDR3 contains 15 residues. This TCR was sampled from an adult in good health. The chain couples TRBV5-1 to TRBJ2-3; weak D call: TRBD1 (6 bases). This sample comprised peripheral blood, obtained on day 0 of AZD1222 vaccination. The CDR3 region is CASSPDSSSTDTQYF. The CDR3 DNA sequence: TGCGCCAGCAGCCCGGACAGTTCTAGCACAGATACGCAGTATTTT.